This is a list of T cell receptor beta chains from one sample in a study of blood T cell repertoires in COVID-19. Method: immunoSEQ multiplex PCR; TCRdb's copy keeps in-frame clones and lacks some. The data show under 75,000 clones, 73% seen once. Sample: peripheral blood. Receptor source: a man aged 55 to 70 with acute or convalescent COVID-19. The CDR3 runs from the conserved cysteine through the conserved F or W. Each record gives: clone size, J gene, D gene, V gene, CDR3 DNA, CDR3 protein. D genes are given only for firm matches. The size field is filled for only some rows; it gives once, few, many or a size class.

>.|TRBJ2-1|.|TRBV7-3
TGTGCCAGCAGCTTCATCGGGACTCGCTCCTACAATGAGCAGTTCTTC
CASSFIGTRSYNEQFF
>.|TRBJ1-5|.|TRBV5-1
TGCGCCAGCAGGCCGGGACTGGAAAATCAGCCCCAGCATTTT
CASRPGLENQPQHF
>.|TRBJ2-2|TRBD1|TRBV19
TGTGCCAGTAGTAGCCCGACAGGGGGGCACACCGGGGAGCTGTTTTTT
CASSSPTGGHTGELFF
>.|TRBJ2-7|TRBD1|TRBV5-1
TGCGCCAGCAGCATAACACCCGGGACAGGGTCCTACGAGCAGTACTTC
CASSITPGTGSYEQYF
>.|TRBJ2-3|TRBD2|TRBV24-1
TGTGCCACCCAACTAGCGGCGACAGATACGCAGTATTTT
CATQLAATDTQYF
>.|TRBJ1-1|.|TRBV2
TGTGCCACGACTGGCCGGATGAACACTGAAGCTTTCTTT
CATTGRMNTEAFF
>once|TRBJ1-1|.|TRBV5-6
TGTGCCAGCAGCACGGACAACGGAAGGACTGAAGCTTTCTTT
CASSTDNGRTEAFF
>.|TRBJ2-5|.|TRBV3-1/TRBV3-2
TGTGCCAGCAGCCAGAGGCGGTCCGTCAGCCGGGAGACCCAGTACTTC
CASSQRRSVSRETQYF
>.|TRBJ1-5|TRBD1|TRBV2
TGTGCCAGCAGTGAAGAATGGGACAGTGGGCAGCCCCAGCATTTT
CASSEEWDSGQPQHF
>.|TRBJ1-4|TRBD1|TRBV4-1
TGCGCCAGCAGCCAAGCCCCACCCGGGACAGTTTGGGAAAAACTGTTTTTT
CASSQAPPGTVWEKLFF
>once|TRBJ2-7|TRBD2|TRBV7-9
TGTGCCAGCAGCGGCGGACTAGCGGGAGGCAGATACGAGCAGTACTTC
CASSGGLAGGRYEQYF
>.|TRBJ1-5|.|TRBV27
TGTGCCAGCAGTAGTACGGGTGTCAATCAGCCCCAGCATTTT
CASSSTGVNQPQHF
>few|TRBJ1-1|.|TRBV18
TGTGCCAGCTCACGACAGAACACTGAAGCTTTCTTT
CASSRQNTEAFF
>few|TRBJ2-6|TRBD2|TRBV30
TGTGCTCGAGCGGGGTCTGGGGCCAACGTCCTGACTTTC
CARAGSGANVLTF
>.|TRBJ1-2|.|TRBV28
TGTGCCAGCAGTTTCGCAGGGTCGGACTATGGCTACACCTTC
CASSFAGSDYGYTF
>few|TRBJ1-6|.|TRBV6-1
TGTGCCAGCAGTGAAAGGCAGGGGACTAATTCACCCCTCCACTTT
CASSERQGTNSPLHF
>.|TRBJ1-1|TRBD1|TRBV2
TGTGCCAGCAGTGAAATCAGGGGGAGCGGCACTGAAGCTTTCTTT
CASSEIRGSGTEAFF
>.|TRBJ2-4|.|TRBV19
TGTGCCAGTAGTATAGATCGAGGGGGGGCTACAGCCAAAAACATTCAGTACTTC
CASSIDRGGATAKNIQYF
>.|TRBJ2-2|.|TRBV20-1
TGCAGTGCTGGTGGTGGGCGGGCCCTCACCGGGGAGCTGTTTTTT
CSAGGGRALTGELFF
>.|TRBJ2-7|TRBD2|TRBV6-5
TGTGCCACCAACCCCGGGACTAGCGCGTACGAGCAGTACTTC
CATNPGTSAYEQYF
>.|TRBJ2-2|.|TRBV5-1
TGCGCCAGCAGCTTGGGGCTAACAGGGTCTAGGATTTCCGGGGAGCTGTTTTTT
CASSLGLTGSRISGELFF
>.|TRBJ2-2|.|TRBV11-2
TGTGCCAGCAGCAGAAACAGGGACACCGGGGAGCTGTTTTTT
CASSRNRDTGELFF
>.|TRBJ2-4|TRBD1|TRBV24-1
TGTGCCACCAGTGATTCGGGGACAGAGATTCAGTACTTC
CATSDSGTEIQYF
>.|TRBJ1-1|.|TRBV5-4
TGTGCCAGCAGCGATCCGACGGGTCCTAACACTGAAGCTTTCTTT
CASSDPTGPNTEAFF
>.|TRBJ2-3|TRBD2|TRBV6-5
TGTGCCATCTCACCGGGACTAGCGTTTACGAATACGCAGTATTTT
CAISPGLAFTNTQYF
>.|TRBJ1-6|TRBD1|TRBV15
TGTGCCACCAGCCGACAGGGCCCCAGAAATAATTCACCCCTCCACTTT
CATSRQGPRNNSPLHF
>once|TRBJ2-1|TRBD2|TRBV2
TGTGCCAGCTCCGGACTAGCGGGTCCCTACAATGAGCAGTTCTTC
CASSGLAGPYNEQFF
>.|TRBJ2-1|TRBD2|TRBV7-3
TGTGCCAGCAGCGGACTAGCGGGAGGGCTCAGTGAGCAGTTCTTC
CASSGLAGGLSEQFF
>.|TRBJ1-1|.|TRBV6-4
TGTGCCAGCCCTCGGGGGGCTGAAGCTTTCTTT
CASPRGAEAFF
>.|TRBJ1-6|TRBD1|TRBV11-2
TGTGCCAGCAGCCCGGCGGACAGGGAGGTTGATAATTCACCCCTCCACTTT
CASSPADREVDNSPLHF
>few|TRBJ2-7|TRBD2|TRBV25-1
TGTGCCAGCAGTGAGGGGACTAGCGGGTTCGGCGAGCAGTACTTC
CASSEGTSGFGEQYF
>.|TRBJ2-5|TRBD2|TRBV2
TGTGCCGGAAAAAGCGGGGGGGCTGACACCCAGTACTTC
CAGKSGGADTQYF
>.|TRBJ2-7|.|TRBV10-3
TGTGCCATCAGTGAAGGTGAAAAGGGAGAGGCCTACGAGCAGTACTTC
CAISEGEKGEAYEQYF
>.|TRBJ1-3|.|TRBV5-1
TGCGCCAGCAGCTGGGCTAGCCCTGGAAACACCATATATTTT
CASSWASPGNTIYF
>.|TRBJ2-6|.|TRBV6-7
TGTGCCAGCAGTTACTCCCTAGCCAGATGCGCAGGGGCCAACGTCCTGACTTTC
CASSYSLARCAGANVLTF
>.|TRBJ1-4|.|TRBV25-1
TGTGCCAGCAGTGCTGGACAGATTGCAACTAATGAAAAACTGTTTTTT
CASSAGQIATNEKLFF
>.|TRBJ2-3|.|TRBV3-1/TRBV3-2
TGTGCCAGCAGCCACCGAACAGGGTTCAGCACAGATACGCAGTATTTT
CASSHRTGFSTDTQYF
>.|TRBJ2-4|.|TRBV28
TGTGCCAGCAGTTTAGTGGACTCGAACATTCAGTACTTC
CASSLVDSNIQYF
>.|TRBJ2-4|TRBD1|TRBV2
TGTGCCAGCAGTGAAATGGCCGCGCTAGGGACAGGGGGTTGGGGTGCCAAAAACATTCAGTACTTC
CASSEMAALGTGGWGAKNIQYF
>few|TRBJ1-1|TRBD1|TRBV5-1
TGCGCCAGCAGCTTTCCCGACAGGGGGACTGAAGCTTTCTTT
CASSFPDRGTEAFF
>once|TRBJ2-1|TRBD2|TRBV6-2/TRBV6-3
TGTGCCAGCAGTCTAGCCCAGGAGGTGGCTAGCGGGAGGTCCTACAATGAGCAGTTCTTC
CASSLAQEVASGRSYNEQFF
>.|TRBJ1-1|.|TRBV7-2
TGTGCCAGCAGCCCCGGGAGGGGAAACACTGAAGCTTTCTTT
CASSPGRGNTEAFF
>.|TRBJ2-5|TRBD2|TRBV2
TGTGCCAGCAGGCGGGGGGACCAAGAGACCCAGTACTTC
CASRRGDQETQYF
>.|TRBJ2-7|.|TRBV30
TGTGCCTGGAGCCCATCCGGGGGAGGCTACGAGCAGTACTTC
CAWSPSGGGYEQYF
>few|TRBJ2-2|TRBD2|TRBV7-9
TGTGCCAGCAGCTTGAGCGGGGGGGCAGCCGGGGAGCTGTTTTTT
CASSLSGGAAGELFF
>.|TRBJ2-1|TRBD2|TRBV14
TGTGCCAGCAGCCAAGATTCAGCGGGAGTGCAGTTCTTC
CASSQDSAGVQFF
>.|TRBJ2-3|TRBD2|TRBV28
TGTGCCAGCCGCGGGGCTCTAGCGGGAGGGCCCTCTTCAGATACGCAGTATTTT
CASRGALAGGPSSDTQYF
>.|TRBJ2-5|.|TRBV2
TGTGCCAGCAGTGAAGCGCGCCCCGCCACGGAGACCCAGTACTTC
CASSEARPATETQYF
>.|TRBJ1-2|TRBD1|TRBV9
TGTGCCAGCAGCGTAGGAATCGGCACAGAAGGGGGCCACTATGGCTACACCTTC
CASSVGIGTEGGHYGYTF
>.|TRBJ1-2|.|TRBV5-6
TGTGCCAGCAGGCACCGGGAGTCCTCTGGCTACACCTTC
CASRHRESSGYTF
>few|TRBJ1-1|.|TRBV4-1
TGCGCCAGCAGCCCCCGAGTGGGTGAGGGCACTGAAGCTTTCTTT
CASSPRVGEGTEAFF
>.|TRBJ1-4|.|TRBV15
TGTGCCACCAGCAGAGACCAGGGAAGAACAACTAATGAAAAACTGTTTTTT
CATSRDQGRTTNEKLFF
>.|TRBJ1-6|TRBD1|TRBV6-5
TGTGCCAGCAGCCGACAGGGGATGGATAATTCACCCCTCCACTTT
CASSRQGMDNSPLHF
>.|TRBJ1-4|TRBD1|TRBV2
TGTGCCAGCGCCGAAACAGGGGGCAAAGAAAAACTGTTTTTT
CASAETGGKEKLFF
>.|TRBJ2-3|.|TRBV5-4
TGTGCCAGCAGCTTGGATAGGCGGGGTGGGACAGATACGCAGTATTTT
CASSLDRRGGTDTQYF